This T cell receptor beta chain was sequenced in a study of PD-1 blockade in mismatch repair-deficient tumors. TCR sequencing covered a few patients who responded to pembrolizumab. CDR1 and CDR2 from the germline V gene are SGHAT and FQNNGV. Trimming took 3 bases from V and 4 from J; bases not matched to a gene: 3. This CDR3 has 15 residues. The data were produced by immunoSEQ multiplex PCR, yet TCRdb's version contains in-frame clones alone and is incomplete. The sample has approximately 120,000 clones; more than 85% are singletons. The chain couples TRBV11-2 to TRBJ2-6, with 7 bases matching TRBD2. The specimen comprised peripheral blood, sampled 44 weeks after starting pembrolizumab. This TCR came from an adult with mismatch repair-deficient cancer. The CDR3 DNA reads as TGTGCCAGCAGCTTCACAGCGGGGGGGGCCAACGTCCTGACTTTC. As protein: CASSFTAGGANVLTF.